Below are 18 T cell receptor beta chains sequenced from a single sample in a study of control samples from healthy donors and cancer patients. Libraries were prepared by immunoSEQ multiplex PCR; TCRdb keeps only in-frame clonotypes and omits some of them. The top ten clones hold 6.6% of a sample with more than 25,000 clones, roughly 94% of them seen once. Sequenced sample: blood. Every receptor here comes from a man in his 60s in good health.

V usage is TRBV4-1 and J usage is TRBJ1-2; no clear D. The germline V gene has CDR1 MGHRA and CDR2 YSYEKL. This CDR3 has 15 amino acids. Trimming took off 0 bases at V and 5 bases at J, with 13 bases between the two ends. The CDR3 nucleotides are TGCGCCAGCAGCCAAGATCATTCAGGCCTATATGGCTACACCTTC. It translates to CASSQDHSGLYGYTF.

The CDR3 DNA reads as TGTGCCAGCAGCCGACAGGGGGATTTTGCTGAAGCTTTCTTT. Encoded protein: CASSRQGDFAEAFF. This chain joins TRBV3-1 (or the pseudogene TRBV3-2) and TRBJ1-1; TRBD1 matches at 9 bases. Unmatched junction bases numbered 6, after V lost 4 bases and J lost 6 bases. The germline V gene has CDR1 LGHDT and CDR2 YNNKEL (reference sequence). The CDR3 has 14 amino acids.

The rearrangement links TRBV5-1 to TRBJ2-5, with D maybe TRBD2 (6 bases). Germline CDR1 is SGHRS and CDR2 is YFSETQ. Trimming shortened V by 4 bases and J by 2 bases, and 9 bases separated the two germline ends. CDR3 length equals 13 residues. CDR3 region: CASSQGLQETQYF. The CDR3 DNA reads TGCGCCAGCAGCCAGGGACTGCAAGAGACCCAGTACTTC.

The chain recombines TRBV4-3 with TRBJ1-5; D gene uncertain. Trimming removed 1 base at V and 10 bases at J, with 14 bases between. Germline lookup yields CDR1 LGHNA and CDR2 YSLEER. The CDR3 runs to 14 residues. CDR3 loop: CASSQGTAISPQHF. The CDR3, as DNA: TGCGCCAGCAGCCAAGGGACTGCAATCAGCCCCCAGCATTTT.

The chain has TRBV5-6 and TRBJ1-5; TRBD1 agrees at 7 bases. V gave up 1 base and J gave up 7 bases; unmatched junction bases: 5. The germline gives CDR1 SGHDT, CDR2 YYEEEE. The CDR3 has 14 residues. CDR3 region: CASSLRGGYQPQHF. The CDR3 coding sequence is TGTGCCAGCAGCTTGCGAGGGGGCTACCAGCCCCAGCATTTT.

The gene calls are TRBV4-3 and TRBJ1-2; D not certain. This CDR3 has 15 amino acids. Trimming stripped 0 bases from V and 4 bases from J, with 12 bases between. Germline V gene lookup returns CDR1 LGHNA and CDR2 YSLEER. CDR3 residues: CASSQEKGNRYGYTF. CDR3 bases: TGCGCCAGCAGCCAAGAGAAGGGTAATCGCTATGGCTACACCTTC.

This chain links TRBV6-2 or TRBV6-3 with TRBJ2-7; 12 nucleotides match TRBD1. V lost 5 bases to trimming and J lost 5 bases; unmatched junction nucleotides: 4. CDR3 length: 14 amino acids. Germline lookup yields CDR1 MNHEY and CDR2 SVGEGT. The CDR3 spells CASSRDRGLHEQYF. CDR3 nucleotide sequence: TGTGCCAGCAGTCGGGACAGGGGGCTCCACGAGCAGTACTTC.

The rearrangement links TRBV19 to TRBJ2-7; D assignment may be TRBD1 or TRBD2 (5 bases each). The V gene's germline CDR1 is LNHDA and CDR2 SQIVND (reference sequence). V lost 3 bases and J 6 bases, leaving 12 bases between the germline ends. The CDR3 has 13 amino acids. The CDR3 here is CASSIRESGEQYF. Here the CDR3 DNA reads TGTGCCAGTAGTATCAGGGAGTCTGGCGAGCAGTACTTC. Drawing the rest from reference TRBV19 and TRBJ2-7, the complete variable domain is DGGITQSPKYLFRKEGQNVTLSCEQNLNHDAMYWYRQDPGQGLRLIYYSQIVNDFQKGDIAEGYSVSREKKESFPLTVTSAQKNPTAFYLCASSIRESGEQYFGPGTRLTVT.

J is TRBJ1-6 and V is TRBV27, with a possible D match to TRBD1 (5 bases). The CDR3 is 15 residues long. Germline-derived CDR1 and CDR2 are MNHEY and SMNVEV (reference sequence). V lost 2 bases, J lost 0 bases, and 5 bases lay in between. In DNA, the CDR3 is TGTGCCAGCAGTTTAAGGGGCTCCTATAATTCACCCCTCCACTTT. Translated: CASSLRGSYNSPLHF.

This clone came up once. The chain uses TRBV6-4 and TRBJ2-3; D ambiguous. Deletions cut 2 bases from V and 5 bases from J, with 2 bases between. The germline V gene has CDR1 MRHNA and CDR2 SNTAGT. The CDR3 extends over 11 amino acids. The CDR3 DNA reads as TGTGCCAGCAGTGACGAAGATACGCAGTATTTT. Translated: CASSDEDTQYF.

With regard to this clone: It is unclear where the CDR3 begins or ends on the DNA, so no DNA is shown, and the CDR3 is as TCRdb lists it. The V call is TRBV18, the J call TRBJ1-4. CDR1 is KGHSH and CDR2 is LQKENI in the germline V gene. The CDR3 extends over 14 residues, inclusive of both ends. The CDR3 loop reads CASSPGRTMKNCFF.

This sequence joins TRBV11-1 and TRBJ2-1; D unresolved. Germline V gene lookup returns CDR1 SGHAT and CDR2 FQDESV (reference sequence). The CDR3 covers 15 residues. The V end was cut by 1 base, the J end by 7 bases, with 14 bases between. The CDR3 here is CASSLERSGWNEQFF. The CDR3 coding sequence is TGTGCCAGCAGCTTAGAGCGTTCGGGTTGGAATGAGCAGTTCTTC.

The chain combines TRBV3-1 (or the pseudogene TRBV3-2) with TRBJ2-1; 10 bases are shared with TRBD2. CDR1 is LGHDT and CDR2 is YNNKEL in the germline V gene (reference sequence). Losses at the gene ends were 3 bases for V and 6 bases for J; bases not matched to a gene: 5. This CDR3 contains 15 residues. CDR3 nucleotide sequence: TGTGCCAGCAGCCAGAGCGGGGGGGCCTTCAATGAGCAGTTCTTC. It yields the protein CASSQSGGAFNEQFF.

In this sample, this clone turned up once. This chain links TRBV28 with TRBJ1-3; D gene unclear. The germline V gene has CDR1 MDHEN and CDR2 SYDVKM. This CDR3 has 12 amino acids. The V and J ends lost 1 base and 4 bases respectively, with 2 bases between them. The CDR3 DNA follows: TGTGCCAGCAGTTTATCCGGAAACACCATATATTTT. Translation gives CASSLSGNTIYF.

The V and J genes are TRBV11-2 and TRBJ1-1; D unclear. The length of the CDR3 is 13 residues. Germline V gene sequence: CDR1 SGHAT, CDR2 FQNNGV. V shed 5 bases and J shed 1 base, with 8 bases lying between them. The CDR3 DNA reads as TGTGCCAGCAGCCTCACAGAGAACACTGAAGCTTTCTTT. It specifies CASSLTENTEAFF.

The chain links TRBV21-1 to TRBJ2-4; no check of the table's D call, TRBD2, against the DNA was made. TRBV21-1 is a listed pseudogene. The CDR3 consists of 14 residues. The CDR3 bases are TGTGCCAGCAGCAAAGAACTAGCCAAAAACATTCAGTACTTC. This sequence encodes CASSKELAKNIQYF.

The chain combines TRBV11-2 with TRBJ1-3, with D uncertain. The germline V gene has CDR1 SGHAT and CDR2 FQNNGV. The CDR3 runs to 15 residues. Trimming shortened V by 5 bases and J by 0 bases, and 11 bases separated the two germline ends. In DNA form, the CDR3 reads TGTGCCAGCAGCCTGATGTCCAGCTCTGGAAACACCATATATTTT. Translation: CASSLMSSSGNTIYF. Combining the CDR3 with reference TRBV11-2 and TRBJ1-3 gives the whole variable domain EAGVAQSPRYKIIEKRQSVAFWCNPISGHATLYWYQQILGQGPKLLIQFQNNGVVDDSQLPKDRFSAERLKGVDSTLKIQPAKLEDSAVYLCASSLMSSSGNTIYFGEGSWLTVV.

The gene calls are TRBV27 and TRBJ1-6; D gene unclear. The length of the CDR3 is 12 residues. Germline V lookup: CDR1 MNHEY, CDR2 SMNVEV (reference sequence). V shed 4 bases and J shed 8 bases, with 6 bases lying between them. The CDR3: CASSWVDSPLHF. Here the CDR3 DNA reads TGTGCCAGCAGTTGGGTCGATTCACCCCTCCACTTT.